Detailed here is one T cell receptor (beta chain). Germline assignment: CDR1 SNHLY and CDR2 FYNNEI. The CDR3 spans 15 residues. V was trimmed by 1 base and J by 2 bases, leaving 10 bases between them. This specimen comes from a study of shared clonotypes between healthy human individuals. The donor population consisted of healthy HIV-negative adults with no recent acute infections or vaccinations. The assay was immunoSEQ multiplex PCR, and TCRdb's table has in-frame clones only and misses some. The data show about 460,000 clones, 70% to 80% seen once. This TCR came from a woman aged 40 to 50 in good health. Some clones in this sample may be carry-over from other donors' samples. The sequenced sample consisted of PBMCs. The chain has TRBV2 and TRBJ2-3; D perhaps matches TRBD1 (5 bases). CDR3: CASSEDRLTTDTQYF. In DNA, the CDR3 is TGTGCCAGCAGTGAAGACAGGCTGACCACAGATACGCAGTATTTT.